The 12 T cell receptor beta chains below were found in one sample sequenced in a study of graft-versus-host responses after intestinal transplantation. Measured with immunoSEQ multiplex PCR; TCRdb has only the in-frame clones, and not every one. The table lists over 60,000 clones, roughly 90% of them singletons. Intraepithelial and lamina propria lymphocytes were released after the graft tissue was processed. Source: ileum tissue, taken approximately 370 days after transplant. These TCRs come from a human patient who received an intestinal transplant, so some T cells may come from the graft donor.

This clone appeared once. CDR3 DNA sequence: TGTGCCAGCAGTGAAGCGAGGACGGTTAACTATGGCTACACCTTC. Translated: CASSEARTVNYGYTF. The rearrangement uses TRBV2 and TRBJ1-2; D remains unclear. Deletions cut 0 bases from V and 1 base from J, with 9 bases between. The germline gives CDR1 SNHLY, CDR2 FYNNEI. The length of the CDR3 is 15 residues. Full variable domain (missing parts from reference TRBV2 and TRBJ1-2): EPEVTQTPSHQVTQMGQEVILRCVPISNHLYFYWYRQILGQKVEFLVSFYNNEISEKSEIFDDQFSVERPDGSNFTLKIRSTKLEDSAMYFCASSEARTVNYGYTFGSGTRLTVV.

The chain carries TRBV13 and TRBJ2-1; TRBD1 matches 8 bases. This CDR3 has 14 residues. Looked up from germline, CDR1 is PRHDT and CDR2 is FYEKMQ (reference sequence). V shed 5 bases, J shed 5 bases, and the junction held 5 bases outside the gene matches. The CDR3: CASSNWTGHNEQFF. The CDR3 nucleotides are TGTGCCAGCAGCAACTGGACAGGGCACAATGAGCAGTTCTTC.

V gene TRBV11-3 combines with J gene TRBJ1-1; D may be TRBD1 (6 bases). V lost 2 bases and J 3 bases, leaving 10 bases between the germline ends. Germline V lookup: CDR1 SGHNT, CDR2 YENEEA. This CDR3 is 14 amino acids long. The CDR3: CASSLQGLDTEAFF. CDR3 in DNA: TGTGCCAGCAGCTTACAGGGGTTAGACACTGAAGCTTTCTTT.

The V gene is TRBV6-5, the J gene TRBJ2-7, with 11 bases matching TRBD2. CDR1 and CDR2 (germline): MNHEY, SVGAGI. CDR3 length: 15 amino acids. J was trimmed by 6 bases and V by 5 bases; bases with no gene match: 9. CDR3 bases: TGTGCCAGCAGTCCCTTAGCGGGGGGGCATGGCGAGCAGTACTTC. Its translation: CASSPLAGGHGEQYF.

The chain combines TRBV25-1 with TRBJ2-7; unclear D gene. The ends were cut back, 3 bases at V and 2 bases at J, with 11 bases in the middle. Germline CDR1 MGHDK, CDR2 SYGVNS. The CDR3 is 14 amino acids. CDR3: CASSDGHGPYEQYF. The CDR3 region has the DNA TGTGCCAGCAGTGACGGTCACGGCCCCTACGAGCAGTACTTC.

This clone occurred a few times. The chain combines TRBV28 with TRBJ2-4, with a possible D match to TRBD2 (6 bases). The V and J ends lost 3 bases and 0 bases respectively, with 9 bases between them. The CDR3 is made up of 15 amino acids. In germline, CDR1 is MDHEN, CDR2 SYDVKM. The CDR3 coding sequence is TGTGCCAGCAGTTTTAGCGGCCCAGCCAAAAACATTCAGTACTTC. Residues: CASSFSGPAKNIQYF.

This clone has only one observation. The genes are TRBV7-6 and TRBJ2-1, with TRBD1 identical over 10 bases. Germline-derived CDR1 and CDR2 are SGHVS and FNYEAQ. This CDR3 is 15 amino acids long. Trimming took 5 bases from V and 2 from J; bases not matched to a gene: 3. Here the CDR3 DNA reads TGTGCCAGCAGCATAGGACAGGGGGCCTACAATGAGCAGTTCTTC. This encodes CASSIGQGAYNEQFF.

J is TRBJ2-5 and V is TRBV29-1; 7 positions agree with TRBD1. CDR3 size: 13 residues. V was pared by 0 bases and J by 6 bases, with 4 bases of the junction left unmatched. The germline V gene has CDR1 SQVTM and CDR2 ANQGSEA. The CDR3 DNA sequence: TGCAGCGTTGAAGACCGACAGGGCCAGACCCAGTACTTC. Its protein product is CSVEDRQGQTQYF.

The chain recombines TRBV6-6 with TRBJ1-2; D is possibly TRBD1 (6 bases). V dropped 6 bases and J dropped 5 bases, with 19 bases sitting between them. CDR3 size: 15 residues. The germline V gene encodes CDR1 MNHNY and CDR2 SVGAGI (reference sequence). The DNA for the CDR3 is TGTGCCAGCAGCCGTAATAGAGACAGGCCGTATGGCTACACCTTC. Translation gives CASSRNRDRPYGYTF.

This clone has a single count. The CDR3 loop reads CASSITGTDTQYF. Here the CDR3 DNA reads TGTGCCAGCAGTATAACGGGGACCGATACGCAGTATTTT. The J gene is TRBJ2-3, the V gene TRBV6-5, with D perhaps being TRBD1 or TRBD2 (5 bases each). The CDR3 spans 13 residues. Germline CDR1 reads MNHEY; CDR2 reads SVGAGI. V lost 5 bases and J 6 bases, leaving 12 bases between the germline ends.

The chain combines TRBV28 with TRBJ2-7, with 9 positions matching TRBD1. The junction had 7 bases not matched to a gene; V was cut back by 6 bases and J by 4 bases. CDR3 length: 14 residues. Germline V lookup: CDR1 MDHEN, CDR2 SYDVKM. This CDR3 reads CASRWGQGYYEQYF. CDR3 in DNA: TGTGCCAGCAGATGGGGACAGGGCTATTACGAGCAGTACTTC.

The chain carries TRBV30 and TRBJ2-7; D may be TRBD1 or TRBD2 (6 bases each). Trimming took off 4 bases at V and 5 bases at J, with 15 bases between the two ends. The CDR3 loop spans 13 amino acids. The germline CDR1 and CDR2 sequences are GTSNPN and SVGIG (reference sequence). The CDR3 sequence: CAWTLGGLNEQYF. For the CDR3, the DNA is TGTGCCTGGACCTTAGGGGGGCTGAACGAGCAGTACTTC. The full variable domain, in which reference TRBV30 and TRBJ2-7 provide the parts outside the CDR3, is SQTIHQWPATLVQPVGSPLSLECTVEGTSNPNLYWYRQAAGRGLQLLFYSVGIGQISSEVPQNLSASRPQDRQFILSSKKLLLSDSGFYLCAWTLGGLNEQYFGPGTRLTVT.